The source of this T cell receptor beta chain is a study of T-cell memory formation after mild COVID-19 (dated by TCRdb to 2020 to 2022). At the level of the whole study: Most TCR sequence clusters were specific to one of the two donors. In a couple of donors, T-cell clones that expanded and contracted after mild COVID-19 were tracked by sequencing TCRalpha and TCRbeta repertoires over time. Two young, previously healthy adult volunteers made up the cohort, one male and one female. Study-level results and caveats: SARS-CoV-2 specificity of the second-wave clones peaking on day 37 was not confirmed. The study covered only a couple of mild cases, and larger cohorts including severe cases with pre-infection samples were considered necessary. Contracting CD4+ clones were located mainly in the CM and EM memory subsets, whereas CD8+ clones were found to be enriched in EMRA. Some responding clones were found in pre-infection memory, which suggests that pre-existing cross-reactive memory T cells took part in the SARS-CoV-2 response. Clones contracting from day 15 to 85 had balanced CD4/CD8 phenotypes, while a second wave expanding from day 15 to 37 was biased towards CD4+.

In regard to this clonotype: Its antigen specificity is not known. No base quality values were provided; no much bigger clone lies one nucleotide off.

PBMCs were isolated by Ficoll-Paque density gradient centrifugation. Instrument on record: Illumina NovaSeq 6000. cDNA libraries for TCRalpha and TCRbeta were prepared by 5'RACE using constant-segment primers, with sample barcodes and unique molecular identifiers added. Trizol reagent was used to extract RNA from every sample. Amplification of the libraries took two PCR steps, and the second step added a second sample barcode plus Illumina TruSeq adapters. Sequencing of the libraries was done on an Illumina NovaSeq, producing 2 x 150 bp paired-end reads. As for the authors' bioinformatics: Reads were demultiplexed and collapsed into UMI-guided consensus sequences with migec v1.2.7. Using mixcr v2.1.11, UMI consensuses were aligned to TRA and TRB V and J templates and then assembled into clonotypes. A clonotype was counted as expanded or contracted only when both edgeR and NoisET called the clonotype significant, with the noise models trained on biological replicates. For edgeR calls, a false discovery rate-adjusted p below 0.01 and a log2 fold-change threshold of 1 were applied. As an exploratory analysis of dynamics, PCA with hierarchical clustering was applied to max-normalized trajectories of the 1000 most abundant clonotypes. The CD4 or CD8 phenotype of responding clones was assigned using the separately sequenced CD4+ and CD8+ repertoires. The public reads were reanalyzed by TCRdb: fastp trimming at Q25, MiXCR alignment, in-frame beta chains only. Identical CDR3 protein sequences are pooled into one entry, listed with their most common genes and DNA. It is TCRdb's table, rather than the study itself, that gives the V and J calls and clone size. Counted in this sample were 150,000 to 200,000 distinct CDR3 sequences; about 14% of them appeared once. Around an eighth of the sample lies in the top ten.

The CDR3 sequence holds 15 residues, the cysteine and phenylalanine included. This entry keeps only the CDR3 DNA: 45 bases, framed from base 1. V drops 5 bases and J drops 3 bases, leaving 13 bases in between. The TCR originated in an adult woman who had mild COVID-19 (a few samples of this study predate the infection). The sample titles of this study are shuffled in the database, so cell type and time point are left out; the donor was told from shared clones. The sample comprised PBMCs or a T cell subset sorted from them (not recorded which). The chain employs TRBV12-3 or TRBV12-4 and TRBJ1-4; 6 matching bases give a weak D call of TRBD1. The CDR3 in this case is CASSRGVTANEKLFF. The nucleotide sequence is given as TGTGCCAGCAGTAGGGGGGTTACGGCTAATGAAAAACTGTTTTTT.